Here is one T cell receptor (beta chain) with its context. This entry comes from a study of T cells in Graves' hyperthyroidism and ophthalmopathy. The germline V gene encodes CDR1 SGHRS and CDR2 YFSETQ. With 6 bases clipped from V and 10 bases from J, the junction kept 9 bases outside the gene matches. The length of the CDR3 is 14 residues. Authors of the study amplified TCR beta CDR3 regions from RNA transcripts. First-round RT-PCR targeting the TCR CDR3 was performed with the HTBI primer set. TCRdb used MiXCR to reprocess the multiplex PCR reads, holding one entry per CDR3 protein. This sample has roughly 500,000 distinct CDR3 sequences, with 46% found just once.

The V and J genes are TRBV5-1 and TRBJ2-6, with 8 bases matching TRBD1. The sequence was obtained from an adult woman with Graves' disease, either hyperthyroidism or ophthalmopathy (not recorded which). Sequencing used peripheral blood or thyroid tissue (not recorded which). The CDR3, as DNA: TGCGCCAGCAAGGGATCGACAGGGGAGAACGTCCTGACTTTC. Its protein is CASKGSTGENVLTF.